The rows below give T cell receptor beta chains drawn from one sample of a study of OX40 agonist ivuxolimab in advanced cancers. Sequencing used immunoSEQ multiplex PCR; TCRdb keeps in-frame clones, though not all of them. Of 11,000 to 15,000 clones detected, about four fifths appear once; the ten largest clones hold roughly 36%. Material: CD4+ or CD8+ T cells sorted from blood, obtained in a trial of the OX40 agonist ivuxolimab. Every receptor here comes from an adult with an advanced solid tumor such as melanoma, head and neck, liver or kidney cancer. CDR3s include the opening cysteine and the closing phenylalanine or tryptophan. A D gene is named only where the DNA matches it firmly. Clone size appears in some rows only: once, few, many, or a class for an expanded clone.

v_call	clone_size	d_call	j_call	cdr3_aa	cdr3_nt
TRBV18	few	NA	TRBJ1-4	CATSTREKLFF	TGTGCCACTTCGACAAGGGAAAAACTGTTTTTT
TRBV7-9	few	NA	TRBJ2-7	CASSLPGDPYEQYF	TGTGCCAGCAGCTTGCCTGGGGACCCCTACGAGCAGTACTTC
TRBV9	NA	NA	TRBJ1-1	CASSVTGNTEAFF	TGTGCCAGCAGCGTTACAGGGAACACTGAAGCTTTCTTT
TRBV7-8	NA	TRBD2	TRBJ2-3	CASSSLPQLAGGTDTQYF	TGTGCCAGCAGCTCCTTACCCCAATTAGCGGGGGGGACAGATACGCAGTATTTT
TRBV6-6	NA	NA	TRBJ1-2	CASSDTGRDGYTF	TGTGCCAGCAGCGATACAGGGAGGGATGGCTACACCTTC
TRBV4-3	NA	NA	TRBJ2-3	CASSQVSSRVTDTQYF	TGCGCCAGCAGCCAAGTCAGTTCTAGGGTCACAGATACGCAGTATTTT
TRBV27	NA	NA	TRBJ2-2	CASSPTPGELFF	TGTGCCAGCAGTCCGACTCCCGGGGAGCTGTTTTTT
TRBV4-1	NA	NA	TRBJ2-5	CASSQDEAGYGETQYF	TGCGCCAGCAGCCAAGATGAGGCAGGGTATGGAGAGACCCAGTACTTC
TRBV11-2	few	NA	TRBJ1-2	CASSLGMGTNYGYTF	TGTGCCAGCAGCTTAGGGATGGGGACGAACTATGGCTACACCTTC
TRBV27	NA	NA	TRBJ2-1	CASSFTPTYNEQFF	TGTGCCAGCAGTTTCACGCCCACCTACAATGAGCAGTTCTTC
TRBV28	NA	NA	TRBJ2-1	CASGGSYNEQFF	TGTGCCAGCGGCGGCTCCTACAATGAGCAGTTCTTC